This TCR beta chain was sequenced during a study of T cell repertoires in ileal Crohn's disease. Libraries were prepared by immunoSEQ multiplex PCR; TCRdb keeps only in-frame clonotypes and omits some of them. The profile shows 2,700 or so clones, around 70% of them singletons. Documented time point: neoterminal ileum biopsy at postoperative endoscopy, about 6 months after surgery. This CDR3 is built from 18 residues. Germline V gives CDR1 LGHNA, CDR2 YSLEER. Trimming cost V 1 base and J 7 bases; bases outside gene matches: 12. The chain uses TRBV4-3 and TRBJ2-3; 12 nucleotides align to TRBD2. The sequencing sample was made of ileal tissue. The sequence was collected from an adult with Crohn's disease. CDR3 sequence reads: CASSQVHSSGGEMYTQYF. CDR3 DNA sequence: TGCGCCAGCAGCCAAGTTCATTCTAGCGGGGGGGAGATGTATACGCAGTATTTT.